Detailed here is one T cell receptor (beta chain). Repertoires were generated with immunoSEQ multiplex PCR, while TCRdb's copy carries only in-frame clones and drops some. The sample lists about 60,000 clones, 93% seen once, with 15% to 20% in the top ten. The V gene's germline CDR1 is SGDLS and CDR2 YYNGEE. CDR3 length: 15 residues. The ends were cut back, 0 bases at V and 8 bases at J, with 16 bases in the middle. This sample was taken from a study of OX40 agonist ivuxolimab in advanced cancers. The specimen was CD4+ or CD8+ T cells sorted from blood, collected in a trial of the OX40 agonist ivuxolimab. This sequence was found in an adult with an advanced solid tumor such as melanoma, head and neck, liver or kidney cancer. V and J are TRBV9 and TRBJ2-3; D is unresolved. The DNA of the CDR3 is TGTGCCAGCAGCGTAGGCGAGAGGCCCAGGACTACGCAGTATTTT. Translated, it gives CASSVGERPRTTQYF.